Presented here are 7 T cell receptor beta chains from one specimen sequenced in a study of neurological immune-mediated disorders. TCRdb ran MiXCR on the 5' RACE reads and lists one entry per CDR3 protein. The sample carries around 53,000 distinct CDR3 sequences, over 4% recorded once. Sequenced material: PBMCs. These receptors came from a middle-aged man with multiple sclerosis.

This clonotype has ten or more counts. The chain is built from TRBV12-3 or TRBV12-4 and TRBJ1-6, with 10 bases that match TRBD1. Trimming cost V 4 bases and J 5 bases; bases outside gene matches: 2. This CDR3 contains 15 residues. The CDR3 protein is CASSSGQGDNSPLHF. For the CDR3, the DNA is TGTGCCAGCAGTTCCGGACAGGGGGATAATTCACCCCTCCACTTT.

This clonotype was seen many times. The gene calls are TRBV2 and TRBJ2-2, with D possibly being TRBD1 or TRBD2 (6 bases each). Germline values: CDR1 SNHLY, CDR2 FYNNEI. The length of the CDR3 is 15 residues. V shed 6 bases and J shed 5 bases, with 16 bases lying between them. The CDR3 bases are TGTGCCAGCAGGGGGGGCAGGGTTTGGACCGGGGAGCTGTTTTTT. Translation gives CASRGGRVWTGELFF.

This clonotype has a count of ten or more. The rearrangement links TRBV7-3 to TRBJ2-5; 11 bases are shared with TRBD1. The CDR3 runs to 15 residues. Germline CDR1 reads SGHTA; CDR2 reads FQGTGA. Trimming took 5 bases from V and 5 from J; bases not matched to a gene: 7. The CDR3 region has the DNA TGTGCCAGCAGCCCCGGGACAGGGGGTCTTGAGACCCAGTACTTC. Residues: CASSPGTGGLETQYF. Full variable domain (missing parts from reference TRBV7-3 and TRBJ2-5): GAGVSQTPSNKVTEKGKYVELRCDPISGHTALYWYRQSLGQGPEFLIYFQGTGAADDSGLPNDRFFAVRPEGSVSTLKIQRTERGDSAVYLCASSPGTGGLETQYFGPGTRLLVL.

This clonotype was seen ten or more times. The chain links TRBV20-1 to TRBJ1-6; D may be TRBD1 (5 bases). The CDR3 consists of 13 residues. CDR1 and CDR2 from the germline V gene are DFQATT and SNEGSKA (reference sequence). The V and J ends lost 5 bases and 10 bases respectively, with 15 bases between them. CDR3 bases: TGCAGTGCTGTCCGCACAGGAGGGTCACCCCTCCACTTT. It encodes CSAVRTGGSPLHF.

The chain employs TRBV5-1 and TRBJ2-2; no clear D. V shed 0 bases and J shed 1 base, with 4 bases lying between them. There are 14 residues in the CDR3. Germline CDR1 reads SGHRS; CDR2 reads YFSETQ. The CDR3 spells CASSLGVNTGELFF. The CDR3 nucleotides read TGCGCCAGCAGCTTGGGGGTGAACACCGGGGAGCTGTTTTTT.

This clonotype was counted a few times. With a much larger clone just one base away, this may be a read error. Lacking the conserved final phenylalanine or tryptophan, this CDR3 likely reflects a read error. The V call is TRBV9, the J call TRBJ2-3; D call uncertain. CDR1 and CDR2 from the germline V gene are SGDLS and YYNGEE. The CDR3 contains 13 residues. V lost 3 bases to trimming and J lost 2 bases, with 7 bases between them. Here the CDR3 reads CASSAGYTDTQYI. The CDR3 DNA follows: TGTGCCAGCAGCGCCGGCTACACAGATACGCAGTATATT.

This clonotype was seen at least ten times. The rearrangement links TRBV2 to TRBJ1-5, with 9 nucleotides matching TRBD1. CDR1 is SNHLY and CDR2 is FYNNEI in the germline V gene. This CDR3 has 16 residues. Trimming cost V 7 bases and J 3 bases; bases outside gene matches: 10. The CDR3 DNA follows: TGTGCCAGCAATGACCCTGGACAGGGGATCAATCAGCCCCAGCATTTT. Its translation: CASNDPGQGINQPQHF.